These 30 T cell receptor beta chains share one sample of origin, sequenced in a study of shared clonotypes between healthy human individuals. TCRdb's copy holds only in-frame clones and misses some; the assay was immunoSEQ multiplex PCR. The data show about 380,000 clones, 90% to 98% seen once. Sequencing was carried out using memory CD8+ T cells sorted from blood. Documented subset: CD45RO+ cells pooled with CCR7-negative TemRA cells. Receptors were obtained from a man aged 25 to 40 in good health.

This chain joins TRBV6-1 and TRBJ2-7; 7 bases line up with TRBD1. Trimming removed 2 bases from V and 3 bases from J; junction bases left unmatched: 7. Germline V gene lookup returns CDR1 MNHNS and CDR2 SASEGT. The CDR3 is 15 residues long. CDR3 DNA sequence: TGTGCCAGCAGTGAACCCCGGACAGGAGGCTACGAGCAGTACTTC. It is translated as CASSEPRTGGYEQYF.

The V call is TRBV7-9, the J call TRBJ2-3, with D possibly matching TRBD2 (6 bases). The V end was cut by 1 base, the J end by 1 base, with 9 bases between. This CDR3 is 15 amino acids long. CDR1 is SEHNR, CDR2 FQNEAQ, per germline (reference sequence). The CDR3 region is CASSLGWGGTDTQYF. The DNA for the CDR3 is TGTGCCAGCAGCTTAGGGTGGGGGGGCACAGATACGCAGTATTTT.

The rearrangement uses TRBV2 and TRBJ2-7; D is tentatively TRBD1 or TRBD2 (5 bases each). Trimming left V 8 bases short and J 2 bases short, with 16 bases between. Germline CDR1 is SNHLY and CDR2 is FYNNEI. The CDR3 loop spans 14 amino acids. This CDR3 is CASLRDPPPYEQYF. For the CDR3, the DNA is TGTGCCAGCCTCCGGGACCCGCCGCCCTACGAGCAGTACTTC.

The sample holds one count of this clone. This chain joins TRBV28 and TRBJ1-3; D ambiguous. This CDR3 is built from 14 residues. Trimming took 7 bases from V and 4 from J, leaving 14 bases between them. Germline CDR1 MDHEN, CDR2 SYDVKM. The chain's CDR3 is CASTSGDPGNTIYF. CDR3 nucleotide sequence: TGTGCCAGCACCTCAGGCGATCCAGGAAACACCATATATTTT.

The chain employs TRBV5-1 and TRBJ2-2; TRBD2 is a possible D gene (6 bases). The CDR3 covers 16 residues. V dropped 0 bases and J dropped 2 bases, with 11 bases sitting between them. The germline gives CDR1 SGHRS, CDR2 YFSETQ. Here the CDR3 DNA reads TGCGCCAGCAGCTTGGCGAGTAGCGGAAACACCGGGGAGCTGTTTTTT. Protein sequence: CASSLASSGNTGELFF.

CDR3 nucleotide sequence: TGTGCCATCAGTGAGCCGGGACAGAACACTGAAGCTTTCTTT. Translation gives CAISEPGQNTEAFF. The chain uses TRBV10-3 and TRBJ1-1; D possibly corresponds to TRBD1 (6 bases). The CDR3 runs 14 residues. Trimming stripped 2 bases from V and 1 base from J, with 8 bases between. Germline V lookup: CDR1 ENHRY, CDR2 SYGVKD.

The V and J genes are TRBV5-6 and TRBJ2-5, with D perhaps matching TRBD2 (5 bases). The germline V gene encodes CDR1 SGHDT and CDR2 YYEEEE. The CDR3 length is 15 residues. The V end lost 2 bases, the J end lost 5 bases, and 16 bases lay between the germline ends. The CDR3 region is CASSFRTPRRETQYF. In DNA form, the CDR3 reads TGTGCCAGCAGCTTCCGGACTCCTAGAAGGGAGACCCAGTACTTC.

Written as DNA, the CDR3 is TGTGCCAGCAGTGAAAGGGGAAAAATAGGAAACACCATATATTTT. Protein product: CASSERGKIGNTIYF. The chain employs TRBV2 and TRBJ1-3; D possibly corresponds to TRBD1 (5 bases). The CDR3 is 15 amino acids. V was shortened by 2 bases and J by 4 bases, with 12 bases between the two germline ends. From germline, CDR1 is SNHLY and CDR2 FYNNEI.

This chain joins TRBV27 and TRBJ1-2; D not resolved. The CDR3 covers 14 residues. In germline, CDR1 is MNHEY, CDR2 SMNVEV (reference sequence). The V gene lost 0 bases and the J gene lost 8 bases, with 13 bases spanning the gap. CDR3 nucleotide sequence: TGTGCCAGCAGTTTATCTCTAGGCTTGGGGGGCTACACCTTC. It encodes CASSLSLGLGGYTF.

J is TRBJ1-1 and V is TRBV18, with 7 bases aligning to TRBD1. Germline CDR1 reads KGHSH; CDR2 reads LQKENI. The CDR3 has 11 residues. The ends lost 4 bases at V and 8 bases at J; junction bases unmatched: 1. CDR3 protein: CASSQDREAFF. CDR3 nucleotides: TGTGCCAGCTCACAGGACAGGGAAGCTTTCTTT.

The rearrangement links TRBV9 to TRBJ1-1; 8 bases agree with TRBD1. This CDR3 contains 11 residues. Germline CDR1 SGDLS, CDR2 YYNGEE. Losses at the gene ends were 3 bases for V and 8 bases for J; bases not matched to a gene: 0. DNA for the CDR3: TGTGCCAGCAGCGGGACAGGGGAAGCTTTCTTT. Amino acids: CASSGTGEAFF. Using reference TRBV9 and TRBJ1-1 for the parts outside the CDR3, the full variable domain is DSGVTQTPKHLITATGQRVTLRCSPRSGDLSVYWYQQSLDQGLQFLIQYYNGEERAKGNILERFSAQQFPDLHSELNLSSLELGDSALYFCASSGTGEAFFGQGTRLTVV.

The chain joins TRBV20-1 to TRBJ2-7; no clear D. V lost 2 bases and J lost 2, with 4 bases in between. This CDR3 contains 11 residues. Germline V CDR1 and CDR2: DFQATT, SNEGSKA (reference sequence). The CDR3 DNA reads TGCAGTGCTAGAACCGCCTACGAGCAGTACTTC. Encoded protein: CSARTAYEQYF.

V is TRBV6-5 and J is TRBJ1-4; perhaps TRBD1 as D (6 bases). Trimming took 7 bases from V and 3 from J, leaving 12 bases between them. Germline assignment: CDR1 MNHEY and CDR2 SVGAGI. The CDR3 spans 14 residues. CDR3 protein: CASKRGPANEKLFF. CDR3 nucleotides: TGTGCCAGCAAACGGGGGCCTGCTAATGAAAAACTGTTTTTT.

The rearrangement links TRBV28 to TRBJ2-6, with D uncertain. The germline CDR1 and CDR2 sequences are MDHEN and SYDVKM. V shed 7 bases and J shed 2 bases, with 15 bases lying between them. The CDR3 is 16 amino acids. CDR3 sequence (DNA): TGTGCCAGCATAGGTAGAGGCTCAGCTGGGGCCAACGTCCTGACTTTC. Translation: CASIGRGSAGANVLTF.

DNA for the CDR3: TGTGCCAGTAGTGGGGACAGGGTAAAAGGCTACACCTTC. Translating it yields CASSGDRVKGYTF. This chain uses TRBV19 with TRBJ1-2, with TRBD1 matching over 9 bases. CDR1 and CDR2 from the germline V gene are LNHDA and SQIVND (reference sequence). V dropped 5 bases and J dropped 8; count of bases not matched to a gene: 6. The CDR3 is 13 amino acids. The entire variable domain, with the rest obtained from reference TRBV19 and TRBJ1-2, is as follows: DGGITQSPKYLFRKEGQNVTLSCEQNLNHDAMYWYRQDPGQGLRLIYYSQIVNDFQKGDIAEGYSVSREKKESFPLTVTSAQKNPTAFYLCASSGDRVKGYTFGSGTRLTVV.

This chain links TRBV5-1 with TRBJ2-5, with D tentatively TRBD1 or TRBD2 (5 bases each). The CDR3 contains 15 residues. The germline V gene encodes CDR1 SGHRS and CDR2 YFSETQ. V lost 0 bases and J 5 bases, leaving 14 bases between the germline ends. The CDR3 region is CASSLAYRGGETQYF. CDR3 nucleotides: TGCGCCAGCAGCTTGGCCTACCGGGGCGGGGAGACCCAGTACTTC.

The chain has TRBV11-2 and TRBJ1-2; D gene uncertain. Trimming took 1 base from V and 8 from J, leaving 8 bases between them. The CDR3 length is 12 residues. CDR1 and CDR2 (germline): SGHAT, FQNNGV. In DNA, the CDR3 is TGTGCCAGCAGCTTAGCGGCAAGGGGCTACACCTTC. Encoded protein: CASSLAARGYTF.

V and J are TRBV27 and TRBJ2-1; TRBD2 matches 9 bases. CDR3 length: 17 amino acids. The germline CDR1 and CDR2 sequences are MNHEY and SMNVEV (reference sequence). Germline trimming cut 8 bases from V and 5 bases from J; bases unmatched to any gene: 16. This chain's CDR3 is CASGGLRFLAGNNEQFF. The CDR3 DNA reads TGTGCCAGCGGGGGTCTGAGGTTTCTAGCGGGGAACAATGAGCAGTTCTTC.

The chain joins TRBV19 to TRBJ2-1, with 10 positions matching TRBD1. With V trimmed by 6 bases and J by 4 bases, 3 bases remained unmatched. In germline, CDR1 is LNHDA, CDR2 SQIVND (reference sequence). This CDR3 has 14 residues. The CDR3, as DNA: TGTGCCAGTAGGAGACAGGGGGCGTACAATGAGCAGTTCTTC. Protein sequence: CASRRQGAYNEQFF.

The chain joins TRBV5-1 to TRBJ1-2; D not resolved. This CDR3 is built from 14 residues. The V and J ends lost 0 bases and 5 bases respectively, with 11 bases between them. Germline V gene sequence: CDR1 SGHRS, CDR2 YFSETQ. The CDR3 DNA follows: TGCGCCAGCAGCTTGGACGGCAGACAATATGGCTACACCTTC. It yields the protein CASSLDGRQYGYTF.

In this sample, this clone turned up once. The chain joins TRBV19 to TRBJ2-7; D is perhaps TRBD1 (6 bases). Germline V gene data show CDR1 as LNHDA and CDR2 as SQIVND (reference sequence). With 5 bases removed from V and 3 bases from J, the gap between germline ends came to 17 bases. This CDR3 comprises 15 residues. CDR3 in amino acids: CASSQGPLDLYEQYF. The CDR3 coding sequence is TGTGCCAGTAGTCAGGGGCCCTTGGACCTCTACGAGCAGTACTTC.

The chain has TRBV6-1 and TRBJ2-2; possibly TRBD2 for D (5 bases). The germline gives CDR1 MNHNS, CDR2 SASEGT. V lost 7 bases and J lost 5, with 14 bases in between. The CDR3 is made up of 14 amino acids. CDR3 in amino acids: CASTPIRGTGELFF. DNA of the CDR3: TGTGCCAGCACCCCAATACGGGGTACCGGGGAGCTGTTTTTT.

The chain recombines TRBV18 with TRBJ2-3; 16 bases are a match to TRBD2. The CDR3 is 17 amino acids. Germline loops: CDR1 KGHSH, CDR2 LQKENI. The V and J ends lost 3 bases and 1 base, in that order; junction bases with no gene match: 1. This CDR3 is CASSPGLAGGRTDTQYF. CDR3 nucleotides: TGTGCCAGCTCACCGGGACTAGCGGGAGGGCGCACAGATACGCAGTATTTT.

V is TRBV2 and J is TRBJ2-7, with no clear D. This CDR3 is built from 13 residues. Germline CDR1 SNHLY, CDR2 FYNNEI. V was shortened by 7 bases and J by 2 bases, with 12 bases between the two germline ends. The CDR3 region is CASIATGPYEQYF. In DNA, the CDR3 is TGTGCCAGCATTGCGACCGGGCCCTACGAGCAGTACTTC.

This sequence joins TRBV28 and TRBJ1-2, with TRBD1 as a possible D gene (6 bases). The CDR3 is made up of 13 amino acids. Deletions cut 4 bases from V and 7 bases from J, with 13 bases between. Germline assignment: CDR1 MDHEN and CDR2 SYDVKM. The CDR3 DNA sequence: TGTGCCAGCAGTTCGCCAGGGGCGGGTGGCTACACCTTC. Amino acids: CASSSPGAGGYTF.

This clone occurred once. The V gene is TRBV5-8, the J gene TRBJ1-1; D unresolved. The CDR3 contains 14 residues. Trimming pared 0 bases from V and 1 base from J, leaving 7 bases between. The germline V gene has CDR1 SGHTS and CDR2 YDEGEE. The CDR3 nucleotides are TGTGCCAGCAGCTTGGGAGTCGGGAACACTGAAGCTTTCTTT. Its translation: CASSLGVGNTEAFF.

This chain connects TRBV7-9 to TRBJ2-1; 7 bases fit TRBD2. V lost 3 bases and J lost 9; bases outside the gene matches: 17. This CDR3 has 17 residues. CDR1 is SEHNR, CDR2 FQNEAQ, per germline (reference sequence). The CDR3 protein is CASSFHLTSRGSGEQFF. The CDR3 region has the DNA TGTGCCAGCAGCTTCCACCTGACTAGCCGGGGATCGGGTGAGCAGTTCTTC.

The V call is TRBV30, the J call TRBJ1-6; D perhaps matches TRBD1 (5 bases). Germline CDR1 is GTSNPN and CDR2 is SVGIG (reference sequence). Trimming stripped 1 base from V and 0 bases from J, with 10 bases between. This CDR3 spans 16 amino acids. CDR3: CAWSGSRGSYNSPLHF. The CDR3 coding sequence is TGTGCCTGGAGTGGATCAAGGGGCTCCTATAATTCACCCCTCCACTTT. The full variable domain, with the rest looked up from reference TRBV30 and TRBJ1-6, is SQTIHQWPATLVQPVGSPLSLECTVEGTSNPNLYWYRQAAGRGLQLLFYSVGIGQISSEVPQNLSASRPQDRQFILSSKKLLLSDSGFYLCAWSGSRGSYNSPLHFGNGTRLTVT.

This clone was seen only once. The rearrangement joins TRBV28 to TRBJ1-4; D ambiguous. Germline V gene sequence: CDR1 MDHEN, CDR2 SYDVKM. This CDR3 has 14 residues. Trimming took 2 bases from V and 5 from J, leaving 9 bases between them. Here the CDR3 DNA reads TGTGCCAGCAGTTTACCAAACCGAAATGAAAAACTGTTTTTT. Its protein product is CASSLPNRNEKLFF.

The J gene is TRBJ1-4, the V gene TRBV28, with 7 positions matching TRBD1. Germline CDR1 MDHEN, CDR2 SYDVKM. V dropped 6 bases and J dropped 7; count of bases not matched to a gene: 8. The CDR3 loop spans 14 amino acids. The CDR3 DNA reads as TGTGCCAGCAGCTTGACAGGGAGGGTTGAAAAACTGTTTTTT. Translation: CASSLTGRVEKLFF.